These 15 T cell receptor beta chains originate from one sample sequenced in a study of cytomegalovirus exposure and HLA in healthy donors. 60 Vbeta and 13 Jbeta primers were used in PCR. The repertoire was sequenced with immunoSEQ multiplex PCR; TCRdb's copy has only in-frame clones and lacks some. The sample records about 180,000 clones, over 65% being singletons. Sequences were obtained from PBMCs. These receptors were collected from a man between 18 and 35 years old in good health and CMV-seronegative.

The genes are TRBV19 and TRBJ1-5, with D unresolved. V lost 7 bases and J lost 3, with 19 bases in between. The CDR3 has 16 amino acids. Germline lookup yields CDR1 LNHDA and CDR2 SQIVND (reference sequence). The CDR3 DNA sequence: TGTGCCAGTACCCCACATGGGGAGGGAACCAATCAGCCCCAGCATTTT. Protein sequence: CASTPHGEGTNQPQHF.

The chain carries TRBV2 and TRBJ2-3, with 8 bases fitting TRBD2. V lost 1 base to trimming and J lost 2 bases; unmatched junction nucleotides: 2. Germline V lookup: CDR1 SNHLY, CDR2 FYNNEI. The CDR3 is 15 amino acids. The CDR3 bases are TGTGCCAGCAGTGAAGGAGCGGGGGTCACAGATACGCAGTATTTT. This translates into CASSEGAGVTDTQYF.

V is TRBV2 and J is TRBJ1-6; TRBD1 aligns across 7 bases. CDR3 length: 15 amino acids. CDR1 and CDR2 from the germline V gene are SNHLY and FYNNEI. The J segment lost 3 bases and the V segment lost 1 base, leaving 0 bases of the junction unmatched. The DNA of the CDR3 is TGTGCCAGCAGTGAAGGGGACAGCTATAATTCACCCCTCCACTTT. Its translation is CASSEGDSYNSPLHF.

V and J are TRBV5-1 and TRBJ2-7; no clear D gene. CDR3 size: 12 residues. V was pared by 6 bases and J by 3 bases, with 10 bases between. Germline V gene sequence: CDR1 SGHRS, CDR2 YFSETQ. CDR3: CASKELFYEQYF. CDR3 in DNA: TGCGCCAGCAAGGAGCTCTTCTACGAGCAGTACTTC.

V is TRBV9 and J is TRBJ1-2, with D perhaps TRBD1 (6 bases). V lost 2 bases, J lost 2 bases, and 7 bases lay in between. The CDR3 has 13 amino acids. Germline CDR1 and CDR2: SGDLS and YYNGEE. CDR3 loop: CASSVQGNYGYTF. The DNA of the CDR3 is TGTGCCAGCAGCGTTCAGGGGAACTATGGCTACACCTTC.

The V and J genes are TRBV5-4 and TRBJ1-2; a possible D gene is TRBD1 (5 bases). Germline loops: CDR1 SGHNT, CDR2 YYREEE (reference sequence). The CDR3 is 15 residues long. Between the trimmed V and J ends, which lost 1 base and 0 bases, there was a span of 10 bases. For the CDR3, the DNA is TGTGCCAGCAGCTTGTGGGGGGTTTCTAACTATGGCTACACCTTC. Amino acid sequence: CASSLWGVSNYGYTF.

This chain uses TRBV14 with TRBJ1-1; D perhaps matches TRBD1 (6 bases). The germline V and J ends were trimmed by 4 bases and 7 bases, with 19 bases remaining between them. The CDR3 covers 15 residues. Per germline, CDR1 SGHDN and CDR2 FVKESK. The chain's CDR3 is CASSRNTGSVGEAFF. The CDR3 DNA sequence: TGTGCCAGCAGCCGAAATACAGGGAGCGTAGGTGAAGCTTTCTTT.

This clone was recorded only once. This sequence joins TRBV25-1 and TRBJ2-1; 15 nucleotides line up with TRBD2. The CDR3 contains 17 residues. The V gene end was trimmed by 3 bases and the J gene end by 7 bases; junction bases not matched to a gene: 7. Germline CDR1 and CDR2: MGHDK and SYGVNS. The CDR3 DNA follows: TGTGCCAGCAGTGATTGGACTAGCGGGGGGGCCGGGAATGAGCAGTTCTTC. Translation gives CASSDWTSGGAGNEQFF.

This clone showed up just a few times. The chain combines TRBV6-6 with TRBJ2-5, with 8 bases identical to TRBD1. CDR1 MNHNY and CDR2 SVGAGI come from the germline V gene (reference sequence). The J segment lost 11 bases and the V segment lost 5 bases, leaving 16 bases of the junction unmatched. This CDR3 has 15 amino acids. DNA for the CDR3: TGTGCCAGCAGTAAACCCAGGACAGGGTTGGGGGAGCAGTACTTC. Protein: CASSKPRTGLGEQYF.

CDR3 amino acids: CASSNDRGDYEQYF. The CDR3 DNA sequence: TGCGCCAGCAGCAACGACAGGGGGGACTACGAGCAGTACTTC. This chain uses TRBV5-1 with TRBJ2-7, with TRBD1 matching over 9 bases. This CDR3 contains 14 residues. Per germline, CDR1 SGHRS and CDR2 YFSETQ. Unmatched junction bases numbered 5, after V lost 4 bases and J lost 3 bases.

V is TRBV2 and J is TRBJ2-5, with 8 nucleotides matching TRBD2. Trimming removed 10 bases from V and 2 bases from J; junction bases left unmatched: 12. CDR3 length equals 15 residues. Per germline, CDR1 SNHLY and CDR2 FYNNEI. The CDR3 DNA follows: TGTGCCACCAAGCGGGGGCCCACTCCACAAGAGACCCAGTACTTC. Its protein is CATKRGPTPQETQYF.

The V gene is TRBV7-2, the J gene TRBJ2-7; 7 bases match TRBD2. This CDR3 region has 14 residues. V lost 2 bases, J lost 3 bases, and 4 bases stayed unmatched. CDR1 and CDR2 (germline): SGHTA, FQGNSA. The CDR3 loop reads CASSLMIAGYEQYF. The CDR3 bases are TGTGCCAGCAGCTTAATGATAGCGGGCTACGAGCAGTACTTC.

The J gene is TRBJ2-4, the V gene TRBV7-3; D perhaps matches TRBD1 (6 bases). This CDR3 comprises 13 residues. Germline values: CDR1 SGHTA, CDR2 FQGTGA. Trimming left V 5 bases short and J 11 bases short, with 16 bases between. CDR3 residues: CASSLDRDTFQYF. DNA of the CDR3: TGTGCCAGCAGCCTAGACCGGGACACATTTCAGTACTTC. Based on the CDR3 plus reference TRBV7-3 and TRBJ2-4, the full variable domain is GAGVSQTPSNKVTEKGKYVELRCDPISGHTALYWYRQSLGQGPEFLIYFQGTGAADDSGLPNDRFFAVRPEGSVSTLKIQRTERGDSAVYLCASSLDRDTFQYFGAGTRLSVL.

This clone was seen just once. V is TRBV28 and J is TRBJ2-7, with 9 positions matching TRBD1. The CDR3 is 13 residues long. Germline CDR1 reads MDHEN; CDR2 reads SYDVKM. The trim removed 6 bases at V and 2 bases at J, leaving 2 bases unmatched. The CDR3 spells CASRGQGTYEQYF. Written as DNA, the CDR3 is TGTGCCAGCAGGGGACAGGGAACCTACGAGCAGTACTTC.

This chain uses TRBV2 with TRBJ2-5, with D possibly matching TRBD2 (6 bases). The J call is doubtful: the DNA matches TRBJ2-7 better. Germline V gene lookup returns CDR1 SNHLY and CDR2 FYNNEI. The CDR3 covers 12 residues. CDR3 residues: CASSGRRYEQYF. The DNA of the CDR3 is TGTGCCAGCAGCGGGAGAAGGTACGAGCAGTACTTC.